Each of the 24 T cell receptor beta chains below was sequenced from the same sample in a study of cytomegalovirus exposure and HLA in healthy donors. Vbeta (60) and Jbeta (13) primers were used in the PCR. The data were produced by immunoSEQ multiplex PCR, yet TCRdb's version contains in-frame clones alone and is incomplete. In total, the table holds under 70,000 clones. The sequenced sample consisted of PBMCs. These receptors all come from a woman between 18 and 30 years old in good health and CMV-seronegative.

The rearrangement links TRBV5-1 to TRBJ2-1; 7 nucleotides align to TRBD2. Germline CDR1 reads SGHRS; CDR2 reads YFSETQ. The CDR3 is 15 residues long. The ends lost 1 base at V and 6 bases at J; junction bases unmatched: 7. CDR3: CASSLFFAGVNEQFF. Written as DNA, the CDR3 is TGCGCCAGCAGCTTGTTTTTTGCGGGGGTCAATGAGCAGTTCTTC.

The J gene is TRBJ2-2, the V gene TRBV5-1; TRBD2 matches at 11 bases. This CDR3 spans 17 amino acids. Germline values: CDR1 SGHRS, CDR2 YFSETQ. V was clipped by 5 bases and J by 4 bases; unmatched bases: 10. The CDR3 protein is CASRELAGEAGTGELFF. DNA of the CDR3: TGCGCCAGCAGAGAACTAGCGGGGGAGGCGGGCACCGGGGAGCTGTTTTTT.

The CDR3 DNA follows: TGTGCCAGCAGTTTTCTTATAGAAGGCAATCAGCCCCAGCATTTT. Residues: CASSFLIEGNQPQHF. The rearrangement uses TRBV27 and TRBJ1-5; D unresolved. Germline V gene sequence: CDR1 MNHEY, CDR2 SMNVEV (reference sequence). The V end lost 3 bases, the J end lost 2 bases, and 11 bases lay between the germline ends. This CDR3 comprises 15 residues.

This chain links TRBV6-6 with TRBJ1-1, with 12 bases identical to TRBD1. Germline CDR1 reads MNHNY; CDR2 reads SVGAGI (reference sequence). There are 14 residues in the CDR3. J lost 8 bases, V lost 6 bases, and 7 bases had no gene match. As DNA, the CDR3 is TGTGCCAGCAGGGGACAGGGGGCGGATTTAGAAGCTTTCTTT. Translated, it gives CASRGQGADLEAFF.

The V and J genes are TRBV7-6 and TRBJ1-1, with D perhaps TRBD1 (5 bases). The CDR3 is 16 amino acids. V shed 3 bases and J shed 0 bases, with 14 bases lying between them. Germline V gene data show CDR1 as SGHVS and CDR2 as FNYEAQ. For the CDR3, the DNA is TGTGCCAGCAGCTTTTACCCGCGCAGGGTGAACACTGAAGCTTTCTTT. The encoded protein is CASSFYPRRVNTEAFF.

The chain combines TRBV18 with TRBJ1-1, with D possibly TRBD1 on 6 matching bases. Germline CDR1 is KGHSH and CDR2 is LQKENI. This CDR3 comprises 13 residues. Trimming removed 6 bases from V and 8 bases from J, with 16 bases in between. The CDR3 is CASSFQGQGEAFF. The CDR3 DNA reads TGTGCCAGCTCGTTCCAGGGGCAAGGGGAAGCTTTCTTT. The whole variable domain, filled in from reference TRBV18 and TRBJ1-1, reads NAGVMQNPRHLVRRRGQEARLRCSPMKGHSHVYWYRQLPEEGLKFMVYLQKENIIDESGMPKERFSAEFPKEGPSILRIQQVVRGDSAAYFCASSFQGQGEAFFGQGTRLTVV.

This chain links TRBV7-8 with TRBJ2-4, with 15 bases identical to TRBD2. The CDR3 contains 17 residues. J was trimmed by 1 base and V by 8 bases; bases with no gene match: 6. CDR1 and CDR2 from the germline V gene are SGHVS and FQNEAQ. The CDR3 protein is CASLSGTSGRAKNIQYF. The CDR3 coding sequence is TGTGCCAGCCTATCCGGGACTAGCGGGAGGGCCAAAAACATTCAGTACTTC. Full variable domain (outside the CDR3, taken from reference TRBV7-8 and TRBJ2-4): GAGVSQSPRYKVAKRGQDVALRCDPISGHVSLFWYQQALGQGPEFLTYFQNEAQLDKSGLPSDRFFAERPEGSVSTLKIQRTQQEDSAVYLCASLSGTSGRAKNIQYFGAGTRLSVL.

The chain couples TRBV5-8 to TRBJ1-1, with D perhaps TRBD1 (5 bases). Germline CDR1 and CDR2: SGHTS and YDEGEE. This CDR3 contains 14 residues. Trimming pared 0 bases from V and 3 bases from J, leaving 9 bases between. CDR3 sequence reads: CASSLGQMDTEAFF. Here the CDR3 DNA reads TGTGCCAGCAGCTTGGGACAGATGGACACTGAAGCTTTCTTT.

The V and J genes are TRBV11-1 and TRBJ2-1; 9 bases are shared with TRBD2. The CDR3 length is 14 residues. Trimming removed 5 bases from V and 7 bases from J; junction bases left unmatched: 6. Germline-derived CDR1 and CDR2 are SGHAT and FQDESV (reference sequence). CDR3 sequence: CASSPSGAGNEQFF. In nucleotides, the CDR3 is TGTGCCAGCAGCCCTAGCGGGGCGGGGAATGAGCAGTTCTTC. Full variable domain (rest looked up from reference TRBV11-1 and TRBJ2-1): EAEVAQSPRYKITEKSQAVAFWCDPISGHATLYWYRQILGQGPELLVQFQDESVVDDSQLPKDRFSAERLKGVDSTLKIQPAELGDSAMYLCASSPSGAGNEQFFGPGTRLTVL.

CDR3 amino acids: CATSQRTGQWGYTF. DNA of the CDR3: TGTGCCACAAGCCAAAGGACAGGGCAGTGGGGCTACACCTTC. The chain employs TRBV6-1 and TRBJ1-2, with 8 bases fitting TRBD1. The germline gives CDR1 MNHNS, CDR2 SASEGT. V shed 10 bases, J shed 8 bases, and the junction held 15 bases outside the gene matches. There are 14 residues in the CDR3.

V is TRBV7-8 and J is TRBJ2-1, with D possibly matching TRBD1 (6 bases). Germline V CDR1 and CDR2: SGHVS, FQNEAQ. The CDR3 has 13 residues. The germline V and J ends were trimmed by 5 bases and 3 bases, with 8 bases remaining between them. This chain's CDR3 is CASSAGVYNEQFF. CDR3 coding DNA: TGTGCCAGCAGCGCAGGGGTCTACAATGAGCAGTTCTTC.

The chain uses TRBV18 and TRBJ2-1; 11 positions agree with TRBD2. The CDR3 has 15 amino acids. V shed 6 bases, J shed 7 bases, and the junction held 8 bases outside the gene matches. Germline V lookup: CDR1 KGHSH, CDR2 LQKENI. The chain's CDR3 is CASSPLAGGGNEQFF. In nucleotides, the CDR3 is TGTGCCAGCTCCCCTCTAGCGGGGGGCGGAAATGAGCAGTTCTTC.

This chain joins TRBV5-6 and TRBJ1-1; TRBD1 aligns across 12 bases. The germline V gene encodes CDR1 SGHDT and CDR2 YYEEEE. V shed 2 bases, J shed 6 bases, and the junction held 8 bases outside the gene matches. This CDR3 contains 16 residues. CDR3 region: CASSFLGTGGAAEAFF. CDR3 DNA: TGTGCCAGCAGCTTCCTCGGGACAGGGGGCGCCGCTGAAGCTTTCTTT.

The DNA of the CDR3 is TGTGCCAGCAGGAGGTCCCACAATGAGCAGTTCTTC. This translates into CASRRSHNEQFF. The V call is TRBV11-3, the J call TRBJ2-1; D unclear. Germline V gene sequence: CDR1 SGHNT, CDR2 YENEEA. The length of the CDR3 is 12 residues. V dropped 6 bases and J dropped 5 bases, with 8 bases sitting between them.

V is TRBV7-9 and J is TRBJ1-1; 7 bases map to TRBD1. V lost 5 bases to trimming and J lost 5 bases; unmatched junction nucleotides: 5. The germline CDR1 and CDR2 sequences are SEHNR and FQNEAQ (reference sequence). This CDR3 contains 13 residues. In nucleotides, the CDR3 is TGTGCCAGCAGCAAGTCAGGGGGAACTGAAGCTTTCTTT. As protein: CASSKSGGTEAFF.

This chain joins TRBV5-8 and TRBJ1-5; no definite D call. The V end was cut by 3 bases, the J end by 3 bases, with 13 bases between. The V gene's germline CDR1 is SGHTS and CDR2 YDEGEE. This CDR3 has 15 amino acids. The CDR3 region has the DNA TGTGCCAGCAGCTCCGGACGGGGAAACAATCAGCCCCAGCATTTT. This codes for CASSSGRGNNQPQHF. The entire variable domain, with the rest obtained from reference TRBV5-8 and TRBJ1-5, is as follows: EAGVTQSPTHLIKTRGQQATLRCSPISGHTSVYWYQQALGLGLQFLLWYDEGEERNRGNFPPRFSGRQFPNYSSELNVNALELEDSALYLCASSSGRGNNQPQHFGDGTRLSIL.

The chain recombines TRBV10-3 with TRBJ2-7, with TRBD1 identical over 7 bases. Germline assignment: CDR1 ENHRY and CDR2 SYGVKD. The CDR3 is made up of 15 amino acids. With V trimmed by 2 bases and J by 6 bases, 10 bases remained unmatched. The CDR3: CAISERTGEASEQYF. In DNA form, the CDR3 reads TGTGCCATCAGTGAGAGGACAGGCGAAGCGTCCGAGCAGTACTTC.

The chain recombines TRBV18 with TRBJ2-1, with TRBD2 matching 10 bases. The germline V gene has CDR1 KGHSH and CDR2 LQKENI. J was trimmed by 7 bases and V by 1 base; bases with no gene match: 10. This CDR3 contains 17 residues. The DNA for the CDR3 is TGTGCCAGCTCACCACGCCTAGCGGGAGTTGGGGGTAATGAGCAGTTCTTC. It translates to CASSPRLAGVGGNEQFF.

Concerning this clone: Mismatch with germline at one junction end may stem from a read error. Other DNA sequences within the sample encode an identical CDR3. This chain links TRBV28 with TRBJ1-6; 7 bases line up with TRBD1. The length of the CDR3 is 13 residues. Germline V CDR1 and CDR2: MDHEN, SYDVKM. The CDR3 protein is CASKWTGGQPLHF. The DNA of the CDR3 is TGTGCCAGCAAATGGACTGGGGGACAGCCCCTACACTTT. The full variable domain, completed using reference TRBV28 and TRBJ1-6, is DVKVTQSSRYLVKRTGEKVFLECVQDMDHENMFWYRQDPGLGLRLIYFSYDVKMKEKGDIPEGYSVSREKKERFSLILESASTNQTSMYLCASKWTGGQPLHFGNGTRLTVT.

The gene calls are TRBV6-4 and TRBJ2-3; weak D call: TRBD2 (7 bases). CDR1 and CDR2 (germline): MRHNA, SNTAGT. V dropped 5 bases and J dropped 5 bases, with 17 bases sitting between them. The CDR3 runs to 15 residues. CDR3 residues: CASSLSGGAEDTQYF. CDR3 DNA: TGTGCCAGCAGTTTGAGTGGGGGGGCCGAAGATACGCAGTATTTT.

The CDR3 coding sequence is TGTGCTAGTGGTTTGGGGATCTCCTTTGGCGGGATTTACGAGCAGTACTTC. Its protein is CASGLGISFGGIYEQYF. V usage is TRBV12-5 and J usage is TRBJ2-7, with D possibly TRBD2 on 6 matching bases. Trimming took off 1 base at V and 4 bases at J, with 20 bases between the two ends. Germline CDR1 LGHNT, CDR2 FRNRAP. The CDR3 contains 17 residues.

For this clone: At one end, the junction sequence differs from germline, possibly due to a read error. The chain is built from TRBV5-6 and TRBJ1-5; D might be TRBD1 (5 bases). CDR3 length equals 14 residues. Germline values: CDR1 SGHDT, CDR2 YYEEEE. Here the CDR3 reads CASNLGDSNQPQHF. The CDR3 DNA reads as TGTGCCAGCAACTTGGGTGACAGTAATCAGCCCCAGCATTTT. Full variable domain (missing parts from reference TRBV5-6 and TRBJ1-5): DAGVTQSPTHLIKTRGQQVTLRCSPKSGHDTVSWYQQALGQGPQFIFQYYEEEERQRGNFPDRFSGHQFPNYSSELNVNALLLGDSALYLCASNLGDSNQPQHFGDGTRLSIL.

This chain links TRBV5-1 with TRBJ1-4, with 8 bases lining up with TRBD1. The length of the CDR3 is 16 residues. Germline CDR1 reads SGHRS; CDR2 reads YFSETQ. The ends lost 3 bases at V and 8 bases at J; junction bases unmatched: 12. The CDR3 DNA follows: TGCGCCAGCAGCTCTTCGGGGGGACAGGTGTACGAAAAACTGTTTTTT. Amino acids: CASSSSGGQVYEKLFF.

V gene TRBV5-1 combines with J gene TRBJ2-3; D remains ambiguous. V was clipped by 0 bases and J by 4 bases, with 9 bases between them. CDR1 is SGHRS and CDR2 is YFSETQ in the germline V gene. CDR3 length equals 14 residues. The CDR3 bases are TGCGCCAGCAGCTTGGAGAGTCTCCCAGATACGCAGTATTTT. Protein sequence: CASSLESLPDTQYF.